This T cell receptor beta chain is drawn from a study of CD8+CD57+ T cells in acquired aplastic anemia. Study details: Healthy donors had, on average, around 9.9 million reads for their CD4+ cells.

The study's findings and limits: Simpson's diversity of CD8+ cells was not significantly different in patients compared with controls. Approximately 27 CD8+ CDR3 sequences occurred in both the patients and the controls.

On this clonotype itself: Its antigen is still unknown.

The CDR3 loop spans 17 amino acids. CDR1 is SGDLS, CDR2 YYNGEE, per germline. Trimming cost V 0 bases and J 6 bases; bases outside gene matches: 8. The TCR beta profiling, which covered VDJ combination and CDR3 sequence, was carried out using genomic DNA as the template. TCRdb used MiXCR to reprocess the reads, holding one entry per CDR3 protein. The data contain some 190,000 distinct CDR3 sequences, approximately 46% of them seen just once; the ten biggest clones take up about 2.9%. The TCR was taken from a human donor in good health. The source material was sorted CD4+, CD8+, or CD8+CD57+ T cells (not recorded which) from PBMCs. The chain carries TRBV9 and TRBJ1-4, with TRBD1 matching over 10 bases. CDR3 residues: CASSVETGGAGDEKLFF. The CDR3 nucleotides read TGTGCCAGCAGCGTAGAGACAGGGGGCGCCGGAGATGAAAAACTGTTTTTT.